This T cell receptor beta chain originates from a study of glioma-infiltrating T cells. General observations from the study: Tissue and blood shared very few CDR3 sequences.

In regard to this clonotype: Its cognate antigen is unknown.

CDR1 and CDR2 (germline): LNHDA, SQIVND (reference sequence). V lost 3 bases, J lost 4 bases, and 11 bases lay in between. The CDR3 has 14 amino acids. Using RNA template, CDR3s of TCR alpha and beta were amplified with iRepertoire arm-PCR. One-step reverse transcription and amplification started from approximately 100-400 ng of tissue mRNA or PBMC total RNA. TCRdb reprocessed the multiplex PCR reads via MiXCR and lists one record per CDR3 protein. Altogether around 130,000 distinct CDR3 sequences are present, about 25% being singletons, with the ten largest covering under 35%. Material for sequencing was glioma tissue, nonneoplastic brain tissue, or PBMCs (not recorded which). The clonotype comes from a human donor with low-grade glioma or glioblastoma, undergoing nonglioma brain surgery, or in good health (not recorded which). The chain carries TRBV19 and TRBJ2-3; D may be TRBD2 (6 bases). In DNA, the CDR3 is TGTGCCAGTAGTATTGTTTCGGGAGCAGATACGCAGTATTTT. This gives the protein CASSIVSGADTQYF.